These T cell receptor beta chains were read from a single sample in a study of T cell responses to AZD1222 COVID-19 vaccine. Method: immunoSEQ multiplex PCR; TCRdb's copy keeps in-frame clones and lacks some. The table shows approximately 190,000 clones, with roughly 93% occurring only once. This material consisted of peripheral blood, taken on day 0 of AZD1222 vaccination. These receptors came from an adult in good health. Each CDR3 is given without its conserved first and last residue. D genes are given only for firm matches.

V	J	length	D	CDR3
TRBV5-6	TRBJ2-7	11	.	ASSLVGSYEQY
TRBV4-3	TRBJ2-5	13	.	ASSQGTAKQETQY
TRBV28	TRBJ2-7	14	TRBD1	ASSSPGQGDSYEQY
TRBV11-3	TRBJ2-1	14	.	ASSLGGPPAYNEQF
TRBV9	TRBJ1-2	11	.	ASSVDQLYGYT
TRBV3-1/TRBV3-2	TRBJ1-1	12	.	ASSQYGTDTEAF
TRBV7-9	TRBJ2-1	9	.	ASSYSGEQF
TRBV28	TRBJ2-7	13	.	ASSLMVGSTAEQY
TRBV29-1	TRBJ2-5	9	.	SVGTTETQY
TRBV7-8	TRBJ2-7	12	TRBD2	ASSLRLATYEQY
TRBV27	TRBJ1-5	12	.	ASSLRGGNQPQH
TRBV7-8	TRBJ1-1	12	TRBD1	ASSQTGGDTEAF
TRBV7-9	TRBJ2-1	12	TRBD1	ASRWGQGRNEQF
TRBV19	TRBJ1-4	13	TRBD1	ASSTRQGAREKLF
TRBV11-2	TRBJ2-7	8	.	ASRNYEQY
TRBV9	TRBJ2-5	12	TRBD2	ASSAGLAEETQY
TRBV6-5	TRBJ1-3	13	TRBD1	ASRRDRVSGNTIY
TRBV14	TRBJ1-1	13	TRBD1	ASSYRTGGRAEAF
TRBV24-1	TRBJ2-2	12	.	ATSDPGYTGELF
TRBV27	TRBJ2-1	13	TRBD2	ASSPVGTSDNEQF
TRBV7-9	TRBJ1-6	11	.	ASCRADNSPLH
TRBV7-2	TRBJ2-7	12	.	ASSLGPGLNEQY
TRBV3-1/TRBV3-2	TRBJ2-5	12	.	ASSQPVSVETQY
TRBV7-9	TRBJ1-2	12	TRBD1	ASSQALTGDGYT
TRBV2	TRBJ2-7	13	TRBD2	ASGRAQRQSYEQY
TRBV27	TRBJ2-7	13	TRBD2	ASRFTTSGTYEQY
TRBV9	TRBJ2-7	12	.	ASSAGTPAYEQY
TRBV4-2	TRBJ2-3	13	.	ASSQEDGTGDTQY
TRBV9	TRBJ1-1	12	TRBD1	ASSVAGQGLSAF
TRBV5-1	TRBJ2-5	12	.	ASSAKIVGETQY
TRBV5-1	TRBJ2-1	14	.	ASSLARQVTTNEQF
TRBV2	TRBJ1-2	12	.	ASSESGSNYGYT
TRBV9	TRBJ2-7	12	.	ASSARADSYEQY
TRBV11-1	TRBJ1-1	12	TRBD1	ASSRTGGNTEAF
TRBV18	TRBJ1-5	12	.	ASSPRSRDQPQH
TRBV5-1	TRBJ2-1	14	TRBD2	ASSLDPSGYSNEQF
TRBV18	TRBJ2-7	12	TRBD1	ASSPGQATYEQY
TRBV7-3	TRBJ1-2	11	.	ASSPGTDYGYT
TRBV27	TRBJ2-1	14	TRBD2	ASSRKYQAGAFEQF
TRBV27	TRBJ1-2	14	.	ASSPTSRIRRYGYT
TRBV28	TRBJ1-6	15	TRBD1	ASSLSVTGRSHSPLH
TRBV14	TRBJ1-1	13	.	ASSQTDRMNTEAF